This TCR beta chain was sequenced for a study of blood T cells in healthy people across ages. Through a sample-barcoded 5' primer and a J-beta primer mix, a second PCR was run for roughly 7 to 11 cycles. Via MiXCR, TCRdb re-called the 5' RACE reads, giving one row per CDR3 protein. The table shows 920,000 or so distinct CDR3 sequences, with 40% to 55% occurring only once. Every sample had a minimum of 6 million PBMCs isolated. With each sample, at least 5 micrograms of total RNA were extracted. This clonotype was counted between two and nine times. This receptor was identified in an older woman in good health. The source material was blood.

For the CDR3, the DNA is TGTGCCAGCAGACTAGACAATGAGCAGTTCTTC. This gives the protein CASRLDNEQFF. V usage is TRBV12-3 or TRBV12-4 and J usage is TRBJ2-1; possible D gene TRBD2, 5 bases. V was trimmed by 6 bases and J by 5 bases, leaving 5 bases between them. The CDR3 totals 11 residues.